The clone carrying this T cell receptor beta chain was observed a single time. Sequencing used immunoSEQ multiplex PCR; TCRdb keeps in-frame clones, though not all of them. The table shows around 230,000 clones, with around four fifths occurring only once. Looked up from germline, CDR1 is MNHEY and CDR2 is SVGAGI. The length of the CDR3 is 14 residues. Trimming stripped 6 bases from V and 8 bases from J, with 19 bases between. This entry comes from a study of blood T cell repertoires in COVID-19. Study background: The samples span acute and convalescent COVID-19 from the United States, Italy and Spain. T cells, B-cell-depleted T cells, or PBMCs supplied cDNA or gDNA.

The rearrangement joins TRBV6-5 to TRBJ1-2; D is possibly TRBD1 (5 bases). Sequenced sample: peripheral blood. This clonotype was sampled from a woman in her sixties or seventies with active or convalescent COVID-19. CDR3: CASRDRRGLWGYTF. CDR3 nucleotide sequence: TGTGCCAGCAGAGACCGGAGGGGTCTGTGGGGCTACACCTTC.